This TCR beta chain was sequenced during a study of T-cell reconstitution after alpha-beta-depleted transplantation in children. Whole-study findings and limits: By about two months after transplant, alpha-beta T cells reportedly arose from several hundred graft clones that had expanded.

Ten or more counts support this clonotype. What it binds is unknown. The TCRbeta library incorporated unique molecular identifiers. MiXCR was run by TCRdb on the PCR reads, yielding one entry per CDR3 protein. The table has about 440,000 distinct CDR3 sequences, around two fifths seen once. The sequence came from a girl aged 2-15 years with aplastic anemia, due to receive a stem cell transplant. The input for sequencing was PBMCs, taken before TCRalphabeta/CD19-depleted stem cell transplant.

In nucleotides, the CDR3 is TGCGCCAGCACCATGAACAGGGGAGGGACTGAAGCTTTCTTT. This translates into CASTMNRGGTEAFF. V usage is TRBV5-1 and J usage is TRBJ1-1; 7 nucleotides match TRBD1. Germline V gene lookup returns CDR1 SGHRS and CDR2 YFSETQ. The CDR3 length is 14 residues. With 6 bases clipped from V and 5 bases from J, the junction kept 10 bases outside the gene matches.